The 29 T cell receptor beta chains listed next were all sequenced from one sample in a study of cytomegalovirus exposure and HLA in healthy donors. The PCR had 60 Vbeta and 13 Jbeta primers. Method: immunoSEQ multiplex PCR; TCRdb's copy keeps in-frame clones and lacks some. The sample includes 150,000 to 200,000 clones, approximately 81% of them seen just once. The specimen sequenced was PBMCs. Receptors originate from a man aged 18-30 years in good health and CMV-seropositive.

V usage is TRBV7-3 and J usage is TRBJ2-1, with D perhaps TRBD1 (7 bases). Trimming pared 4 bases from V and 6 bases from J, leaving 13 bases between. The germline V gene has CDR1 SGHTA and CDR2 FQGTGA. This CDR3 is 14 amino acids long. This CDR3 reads CASSSGDSANEQFF. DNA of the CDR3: TGTGCCAGCAGCTCGGGGGACAGTGCCAATGAGCAGTTCTTC.

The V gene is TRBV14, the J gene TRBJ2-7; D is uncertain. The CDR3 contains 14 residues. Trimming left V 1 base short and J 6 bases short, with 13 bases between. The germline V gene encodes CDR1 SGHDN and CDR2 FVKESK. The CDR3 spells CASSQVGPVGEQYF. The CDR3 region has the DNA TGTGCCAGCAGCCAAGTTGGGCCAGTTGGCGAGCAGTACTTC.

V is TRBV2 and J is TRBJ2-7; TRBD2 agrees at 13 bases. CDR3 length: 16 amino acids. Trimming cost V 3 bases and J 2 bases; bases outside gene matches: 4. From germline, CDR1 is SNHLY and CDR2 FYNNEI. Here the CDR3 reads CASSEGLAGRTYEQYF. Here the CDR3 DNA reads TGTGCCAGCAGTGAGGGACTAGCGGGGCGTACCTACGAGCAGTACTTC.

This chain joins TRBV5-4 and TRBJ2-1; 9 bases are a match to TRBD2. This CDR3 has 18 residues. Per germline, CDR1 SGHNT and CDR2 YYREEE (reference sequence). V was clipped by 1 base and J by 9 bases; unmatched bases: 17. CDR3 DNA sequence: TGTGCCAGCAGCTTGCCCGCCGCGGGGCTAGCGGGGCGGGGTGAGCAGTTCTTC. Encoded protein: CASSLPAAGLAGRGEQFF.

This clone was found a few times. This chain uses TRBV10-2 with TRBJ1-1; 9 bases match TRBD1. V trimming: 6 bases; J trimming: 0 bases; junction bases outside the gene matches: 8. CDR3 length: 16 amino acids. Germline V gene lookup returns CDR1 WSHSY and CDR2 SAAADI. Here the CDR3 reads CASRLTGGNMNTEAFF. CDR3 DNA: TGCGCCAGCAGATTAACAGGGGGCAACATGAACACTGAAGCTTTCTTT.

CDR3 in DNA: TGTGCCACCAGCAGCGACCCTACTACAACTAATGAAAAACTGTTTTTT. As protein: CATSSDPTTTNEKLFF. The chain joins TRBV15 to TRBJ1-4; D is uncertain. The CDR3 is 16 amino acids. Germline loops: CDR1 LNHNV, CDR2 YYDKDF (reference sequence). V lost 3 bases to trimming and J lost 0 bases, with 11 bases between them.

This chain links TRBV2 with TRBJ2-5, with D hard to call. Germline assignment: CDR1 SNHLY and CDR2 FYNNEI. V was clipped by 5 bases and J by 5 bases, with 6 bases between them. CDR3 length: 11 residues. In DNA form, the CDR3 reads TGTGCCAGCAGTAATATGGAGACCCAGTACTTC. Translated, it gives CASSNMETQYF.

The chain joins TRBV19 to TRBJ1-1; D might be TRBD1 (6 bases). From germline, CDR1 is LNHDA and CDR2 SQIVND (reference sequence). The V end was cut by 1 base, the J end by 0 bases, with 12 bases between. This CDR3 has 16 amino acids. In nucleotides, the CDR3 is TGTGCCAGTAGTATAGTCCCGACAGGCATGAACACTGAAGCTTTCTTT. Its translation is CASSIVPTGMNTEAFF. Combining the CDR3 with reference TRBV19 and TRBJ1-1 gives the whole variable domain DGGITQSPKYLFRKEGQNVTLSCEQNLNHDAMYWYRQDPGQGLRLIYYSQIVNDFQKGDIAEGYSVSREKKESFPLTVTSAQKNPTAFYLCASSIVPTGMNTEAFFGQGTRLTVV.

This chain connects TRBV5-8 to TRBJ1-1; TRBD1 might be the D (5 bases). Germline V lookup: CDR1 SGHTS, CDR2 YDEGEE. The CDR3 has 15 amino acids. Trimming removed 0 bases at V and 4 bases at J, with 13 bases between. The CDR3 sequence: CASSLGAGRGTEAFF. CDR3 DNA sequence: TGTGCCAGCAGCTTGGGGGCAGGGCGGGGCACTGAAGCTTTCTTT.

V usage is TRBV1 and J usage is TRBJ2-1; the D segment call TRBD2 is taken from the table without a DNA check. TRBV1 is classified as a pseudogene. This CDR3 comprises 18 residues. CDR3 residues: CTSSQEGGWGGGPAERFF. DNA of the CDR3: TGCACCAGCAGCCAAGAAGGGGGTTGGGGCGGGGGGCCTGCCGAGAGGTTCTTC.

The CDR3 sequence is CASSAGPGQGYTDTQYF. The DNA of the CDR3 is TGTGCCAGCAGCGCGGGGCCGGGACAGGGATACACAGATACGCAGTATTTT. V and J are TRBV5-4 and TRBJ2-3, with TRBD1 matching over 9 bases. Germline loops: CDR1 SGHNT, CDR2 YYREEE (reference sequence). Germline trimming cut 4 bases from V and 2 bases from J; bases unmatched to any gene: 11. This CDR3 comprises 17 residues.

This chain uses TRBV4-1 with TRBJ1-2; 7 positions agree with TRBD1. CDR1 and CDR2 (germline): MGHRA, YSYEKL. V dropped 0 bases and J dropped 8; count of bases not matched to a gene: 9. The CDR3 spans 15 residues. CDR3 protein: CASSQDQSGRGGYTF. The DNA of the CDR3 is TGCGCCAGCAGCCAAGATCAAAGTGGCAGGGGGGGCTACACCTTC.

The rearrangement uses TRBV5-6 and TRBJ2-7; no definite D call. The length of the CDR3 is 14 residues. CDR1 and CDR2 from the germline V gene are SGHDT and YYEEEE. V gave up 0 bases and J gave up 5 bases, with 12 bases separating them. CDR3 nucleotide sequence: TGTGCCAGCAGCTTGGGGGCGCGATTCGACGAGCAGTACTTC. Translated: CASSLGARFDEQYF.

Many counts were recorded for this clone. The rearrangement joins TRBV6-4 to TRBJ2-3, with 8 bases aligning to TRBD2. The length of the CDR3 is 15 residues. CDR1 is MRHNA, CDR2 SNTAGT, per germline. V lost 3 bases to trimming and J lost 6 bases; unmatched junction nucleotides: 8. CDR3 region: CASSEGTSGPDTQYF. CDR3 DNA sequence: TGTGCCAGCAGTGAAGGAACTAGCGGTCCGGATACGCAGTATTTT.

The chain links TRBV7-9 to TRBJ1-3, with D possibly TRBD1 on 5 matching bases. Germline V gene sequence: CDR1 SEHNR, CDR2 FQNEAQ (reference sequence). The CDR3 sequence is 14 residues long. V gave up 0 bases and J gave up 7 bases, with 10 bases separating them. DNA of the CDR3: TGTGCCAGCAGCTTAGCAGGGGCACGGAACACCATATATTTT. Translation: CASSLAGARNTIYF. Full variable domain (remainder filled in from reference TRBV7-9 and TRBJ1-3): DTGVSQNPRHKITKRGQNVTFRCDPISEHNRLYWYRQTLGQGPEFLTYFQNEAQLEKSRLLSDRFSAERPKGSFSTLEIQRTEQGDSAMYLCASSLAGARNTIYFGEGSWLTVV.

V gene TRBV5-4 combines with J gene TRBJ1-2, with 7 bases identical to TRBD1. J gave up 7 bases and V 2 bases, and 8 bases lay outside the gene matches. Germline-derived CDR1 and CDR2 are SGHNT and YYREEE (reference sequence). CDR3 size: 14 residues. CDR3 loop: CASSFEGGAAGYTF. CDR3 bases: TGTGCCAGCAGCTTCGAAGGGGGCGCCGCTGGCTACACCTTC.

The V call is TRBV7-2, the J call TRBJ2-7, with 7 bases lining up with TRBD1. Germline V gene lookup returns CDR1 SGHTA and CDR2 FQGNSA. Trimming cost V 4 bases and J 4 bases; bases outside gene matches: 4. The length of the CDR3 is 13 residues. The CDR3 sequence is CASSSNRGYEQYF. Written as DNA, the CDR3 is TGTGCCAGCAGCTCAAACAGGGGATACGAGCAGTACTTC.

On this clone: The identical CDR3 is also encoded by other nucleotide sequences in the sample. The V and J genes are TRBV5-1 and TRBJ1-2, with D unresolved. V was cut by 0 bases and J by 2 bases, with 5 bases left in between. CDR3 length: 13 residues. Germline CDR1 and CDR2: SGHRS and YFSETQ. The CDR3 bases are TGCGCCAGCAGCTTGGACACCAACTATGGCTACACCTTC. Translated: CASSLDTNYGYTF.

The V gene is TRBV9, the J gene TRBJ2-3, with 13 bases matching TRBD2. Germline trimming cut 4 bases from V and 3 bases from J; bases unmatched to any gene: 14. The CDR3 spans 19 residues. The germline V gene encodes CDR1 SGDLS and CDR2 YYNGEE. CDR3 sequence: CASSSPPDMTSGGTDTQYF. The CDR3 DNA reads TGTGCCAGCAGCTCCCCCCCTGATATGACTAGCGGGGGGACAGATACGCAGTATTTT.

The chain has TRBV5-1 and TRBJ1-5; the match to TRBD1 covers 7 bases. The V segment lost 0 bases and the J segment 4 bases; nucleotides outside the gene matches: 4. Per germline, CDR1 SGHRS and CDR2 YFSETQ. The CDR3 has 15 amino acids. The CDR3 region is CASSLEGGWNQPQHF. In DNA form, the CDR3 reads TGCGCCAGCAGCTTGGAAGGGGGCTGGAATCAGCCCCAGCATTTT.

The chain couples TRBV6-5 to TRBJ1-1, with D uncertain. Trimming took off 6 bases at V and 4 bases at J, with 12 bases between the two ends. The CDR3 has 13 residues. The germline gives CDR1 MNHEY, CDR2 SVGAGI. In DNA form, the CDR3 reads TGTGCCAGCAGCCCGCGGGTTGGCACTGAAGCTTTCTTT. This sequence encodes CASSPRVGTEAFF.

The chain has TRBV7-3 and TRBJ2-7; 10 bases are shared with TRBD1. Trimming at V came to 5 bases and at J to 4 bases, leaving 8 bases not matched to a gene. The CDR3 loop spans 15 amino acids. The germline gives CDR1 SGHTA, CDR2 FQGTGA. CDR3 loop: CASSRGTGDSYEQYF. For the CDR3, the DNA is TGTGCCAGCAGCAGAGGGACAGGGGATTCTTACGAGCAGTACTTC.

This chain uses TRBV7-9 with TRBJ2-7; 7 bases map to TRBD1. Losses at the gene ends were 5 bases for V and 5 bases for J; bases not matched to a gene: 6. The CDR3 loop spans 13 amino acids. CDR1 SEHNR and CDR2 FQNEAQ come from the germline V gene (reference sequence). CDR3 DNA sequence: TGTGCCAGCAGCAAAGAAACAGGGGACGAGCAGTACTTC. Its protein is CASSKETGDEQYF.

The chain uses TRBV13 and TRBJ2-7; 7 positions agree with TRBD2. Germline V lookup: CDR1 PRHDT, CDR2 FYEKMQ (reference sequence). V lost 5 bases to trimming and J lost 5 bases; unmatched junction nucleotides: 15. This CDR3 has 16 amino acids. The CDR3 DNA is TGTGCCAGCAGCCCCTCGTGGGAGGGGAGAAGGGACGAGCAGTACTTC. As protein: CASSPSWEGRRDEQYF. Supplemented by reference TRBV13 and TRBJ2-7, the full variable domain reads AAGVIQSPRHLIKEKRETATLKCYPIPRHDTVYWYQQGPGQDPQFLISFYEKMQSDKGSIPDRFSAQQFSDYHSELNMSSLELGDSALYFCASSPSWEGRRDEQYFGPGTRLTVT.

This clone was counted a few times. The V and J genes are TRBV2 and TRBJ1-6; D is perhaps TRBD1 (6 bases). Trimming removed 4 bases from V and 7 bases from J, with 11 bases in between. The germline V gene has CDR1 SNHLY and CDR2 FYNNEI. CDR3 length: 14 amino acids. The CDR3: CASSATGDNSPLHF. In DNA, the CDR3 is TGTGCCAGCAGTGCGACAGGAGACAATTCACCCCTCCACTTT.

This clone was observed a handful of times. CDR3 amino acids: CASSQDGAGGYETQYF. Written as DNA, the CDR3 is TGTGCCAGCAGCCAAGATGGCGCGGGGGGATATGAGACCCAGTACTTC. The gene calls are TRBV14 and TRBJ2-5; 8 bases agree with TRBD2. The CDR3 totals 16 residues. Germline V gene sequence: CDR1 SGHDN, CDR2 FVKESK. V shed 0 bases, J shed 5 bases, and the junction held 8 bases outside the gene matches.

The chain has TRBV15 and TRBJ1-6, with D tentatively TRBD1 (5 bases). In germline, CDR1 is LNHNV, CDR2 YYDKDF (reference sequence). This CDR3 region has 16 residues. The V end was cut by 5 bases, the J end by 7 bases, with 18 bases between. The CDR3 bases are TGTGCCACCAGCCGGGCGCAGGGAGCGGGGAATTCACCCCTCCACTTT. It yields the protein CATSRAQGAGNSPLHF.

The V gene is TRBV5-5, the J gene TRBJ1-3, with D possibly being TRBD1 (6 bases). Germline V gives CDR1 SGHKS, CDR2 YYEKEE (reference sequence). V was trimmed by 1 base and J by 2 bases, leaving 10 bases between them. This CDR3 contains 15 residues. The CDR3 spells CASSLLTGTGNTIYF. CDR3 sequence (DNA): TGTGCCAGCAGCTTGTTGACAGGAACTGGAAACACCATATATTTT. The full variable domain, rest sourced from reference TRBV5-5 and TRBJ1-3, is DAGVTQSPTHLIKTRGQQVTLRCSPISGHKSVSWYQQVLGQGPQFIFQYYEKEERGRGNFPDRFSARQFPNYSSELNVNALLLGDSALYLCASSLLTGTGNTIYFGEGSWLTVV.

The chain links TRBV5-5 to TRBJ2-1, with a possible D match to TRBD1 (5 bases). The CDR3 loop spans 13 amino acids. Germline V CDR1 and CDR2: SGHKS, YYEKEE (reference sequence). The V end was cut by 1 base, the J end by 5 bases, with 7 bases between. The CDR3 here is CASSLRGDNEQFF. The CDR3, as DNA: TGTGCCAGCAGCTTGAGGGGCGACAATGAGCAGTTCTTC.